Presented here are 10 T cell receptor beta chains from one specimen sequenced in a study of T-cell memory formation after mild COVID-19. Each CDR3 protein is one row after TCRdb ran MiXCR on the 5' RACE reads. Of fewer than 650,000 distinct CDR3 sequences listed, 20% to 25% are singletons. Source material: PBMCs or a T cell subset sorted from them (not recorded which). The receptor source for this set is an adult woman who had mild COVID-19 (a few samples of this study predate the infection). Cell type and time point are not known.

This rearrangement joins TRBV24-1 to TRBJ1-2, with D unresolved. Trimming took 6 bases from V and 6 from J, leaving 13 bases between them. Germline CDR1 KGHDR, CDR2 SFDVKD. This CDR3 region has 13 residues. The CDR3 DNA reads TGTGCCACCAGTTCGGCAGGATATGATGGCTACACCTTC. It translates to CATSSAGYDGYTF.

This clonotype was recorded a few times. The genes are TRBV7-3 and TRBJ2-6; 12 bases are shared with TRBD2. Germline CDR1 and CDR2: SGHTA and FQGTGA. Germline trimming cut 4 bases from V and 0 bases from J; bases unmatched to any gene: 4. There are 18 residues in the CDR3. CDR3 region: CASSSSGGAISGANVLTF. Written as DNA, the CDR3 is TGTGCCAGCAGCTCTAGCGGGGGGGCCATCTCTGGGGCCAACGTCCTGACTTTC. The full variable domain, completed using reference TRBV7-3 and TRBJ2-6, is GAGVSQTPSNKVTEKGKYVELRCDPISGHTALYWYRQSLGQGPEFLIYFQGTGAADDSGLPNDRFFAVRPEGSVSTLKIQRTERGDSAVYLCASSSSGGAISGANVLTFGAGSRLTVL.

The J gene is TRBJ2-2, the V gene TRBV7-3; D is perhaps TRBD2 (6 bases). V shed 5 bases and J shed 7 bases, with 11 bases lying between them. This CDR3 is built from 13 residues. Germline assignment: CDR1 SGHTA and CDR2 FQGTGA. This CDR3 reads CASSRGTGGELFF. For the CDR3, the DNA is TGTGCCAGCAGCCGGGGGACGGGCGGGGAGCTGTTTTTT.

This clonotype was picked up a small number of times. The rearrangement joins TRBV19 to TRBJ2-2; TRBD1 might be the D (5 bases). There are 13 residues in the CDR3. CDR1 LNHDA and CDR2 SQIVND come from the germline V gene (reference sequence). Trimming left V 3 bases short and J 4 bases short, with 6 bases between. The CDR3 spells CASSIQGTGELFF. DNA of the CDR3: TGTGCCAGTAGTATCCAGGGCACCGGGGAGCTGTTTTTT.

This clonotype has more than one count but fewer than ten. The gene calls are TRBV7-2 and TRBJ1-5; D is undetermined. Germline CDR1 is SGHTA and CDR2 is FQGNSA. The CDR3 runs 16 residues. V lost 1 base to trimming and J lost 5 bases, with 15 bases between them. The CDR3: CASSLESGFRDQPQHF. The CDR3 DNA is TGTGCCAGCAGCTTAGAATCAGGTTTCCGAGATCAGCCCCAGCATTTT.

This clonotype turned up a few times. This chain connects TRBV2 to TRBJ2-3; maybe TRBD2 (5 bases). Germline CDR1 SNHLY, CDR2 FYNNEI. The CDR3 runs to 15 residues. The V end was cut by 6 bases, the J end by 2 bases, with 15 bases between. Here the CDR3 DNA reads TGTGCCAGCAGGGACTCTAGCAAGTTCACAGATACGCAGTATTTT. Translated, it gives CASRDSSKFTDTQYF.

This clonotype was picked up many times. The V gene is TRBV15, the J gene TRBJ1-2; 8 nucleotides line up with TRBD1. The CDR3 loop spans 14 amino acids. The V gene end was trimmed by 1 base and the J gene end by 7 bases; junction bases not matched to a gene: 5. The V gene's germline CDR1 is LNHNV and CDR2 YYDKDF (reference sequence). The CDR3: CATSRAGGAFGYTF. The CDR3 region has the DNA TGTGCCACCAGCAGAGCAGGGGGCGCGTTTGGCTACACCTTC.

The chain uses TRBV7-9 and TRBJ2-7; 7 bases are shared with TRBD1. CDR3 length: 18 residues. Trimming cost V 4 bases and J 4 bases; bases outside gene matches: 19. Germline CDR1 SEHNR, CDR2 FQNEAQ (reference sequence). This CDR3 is CASSSSQGPGTAQYEQYF. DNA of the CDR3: TGTGCCAGCAGCTCATCTCAGGGGCCCGGGACAGCCCAATACGAGCAGTACTTC.

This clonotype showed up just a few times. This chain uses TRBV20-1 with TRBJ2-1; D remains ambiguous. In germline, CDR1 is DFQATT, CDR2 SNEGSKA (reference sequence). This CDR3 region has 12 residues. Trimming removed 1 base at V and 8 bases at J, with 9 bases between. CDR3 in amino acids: CSARAQVDEQFF. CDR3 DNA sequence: TGCAGTGCTAGAGCCCAAGTGGATGAGCAGTTCTTC.

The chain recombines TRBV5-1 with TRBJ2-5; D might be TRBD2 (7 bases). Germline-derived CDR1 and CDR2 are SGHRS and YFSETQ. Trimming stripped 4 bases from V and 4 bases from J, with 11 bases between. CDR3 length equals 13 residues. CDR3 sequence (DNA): TGCGCCAGCAGCCAGGGGAGGGCAGAGACCCAGTACTTC. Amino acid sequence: CASSQGRAETQYF.